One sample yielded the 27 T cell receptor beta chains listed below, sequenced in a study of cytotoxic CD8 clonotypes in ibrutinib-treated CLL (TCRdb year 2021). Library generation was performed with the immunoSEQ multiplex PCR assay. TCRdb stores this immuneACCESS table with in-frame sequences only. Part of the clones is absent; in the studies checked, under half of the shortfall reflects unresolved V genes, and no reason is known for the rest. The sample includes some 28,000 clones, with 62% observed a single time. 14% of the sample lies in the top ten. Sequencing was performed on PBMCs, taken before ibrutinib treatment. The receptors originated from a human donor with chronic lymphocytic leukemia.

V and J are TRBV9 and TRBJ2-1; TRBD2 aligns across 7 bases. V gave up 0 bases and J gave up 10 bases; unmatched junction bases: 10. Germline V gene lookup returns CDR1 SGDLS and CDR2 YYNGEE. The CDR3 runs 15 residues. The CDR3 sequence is CASSVAGRPGGEQFF. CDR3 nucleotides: TGTGCCAGCAGCGTAGCAGGCAGGCCGGGAGGAGAGCAGTTCTTC.

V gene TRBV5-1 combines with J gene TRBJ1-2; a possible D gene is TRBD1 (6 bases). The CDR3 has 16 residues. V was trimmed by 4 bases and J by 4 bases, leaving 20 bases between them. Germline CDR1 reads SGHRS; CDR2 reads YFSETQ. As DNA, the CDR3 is TGCGCCAGCAGCGTGGGGGCCCTCGGTGGGGGCTATGGCTACACCTTC. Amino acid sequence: CASSVGALGGGYGYTF.

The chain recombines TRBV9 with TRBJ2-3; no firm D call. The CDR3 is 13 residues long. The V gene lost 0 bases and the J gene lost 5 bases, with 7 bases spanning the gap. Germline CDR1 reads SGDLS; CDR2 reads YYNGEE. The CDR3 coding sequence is TGTGCCAGCAGCGTAGGAGGCGAAGATACGCAGTATTTT. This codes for CASSVGGEDTQYF.

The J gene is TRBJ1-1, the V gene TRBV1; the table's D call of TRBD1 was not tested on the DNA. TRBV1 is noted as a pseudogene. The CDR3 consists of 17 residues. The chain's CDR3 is CTSSHRQGTNMNTEAFF. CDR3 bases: TGCACCAGCAGCCACCGACAGGGGACCAACATGAACACTGAAGCTTTCTTT.

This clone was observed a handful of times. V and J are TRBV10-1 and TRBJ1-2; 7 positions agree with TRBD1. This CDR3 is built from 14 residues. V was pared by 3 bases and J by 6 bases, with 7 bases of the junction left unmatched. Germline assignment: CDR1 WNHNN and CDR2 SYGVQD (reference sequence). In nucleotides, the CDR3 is TGCGCCAGCAGTGAAAGACAGGGTGAGGATGGCTACACCTTC. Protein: CASSERQGEDGYTF.

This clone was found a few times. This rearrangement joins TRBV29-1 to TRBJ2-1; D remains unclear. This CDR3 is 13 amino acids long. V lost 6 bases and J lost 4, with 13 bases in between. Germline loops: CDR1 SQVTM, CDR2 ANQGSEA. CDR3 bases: TGCAGCGTGTCGTCTGTGGATTACAATGAGCAGTTCTTC. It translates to CSVSSVDYNEQFF.

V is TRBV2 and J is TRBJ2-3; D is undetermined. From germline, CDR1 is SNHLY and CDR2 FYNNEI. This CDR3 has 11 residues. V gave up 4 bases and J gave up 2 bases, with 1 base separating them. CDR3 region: CASSVTDTQYF. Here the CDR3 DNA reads TGTGCCAGCAGTGTCACAGATACGCAGTATTTT.

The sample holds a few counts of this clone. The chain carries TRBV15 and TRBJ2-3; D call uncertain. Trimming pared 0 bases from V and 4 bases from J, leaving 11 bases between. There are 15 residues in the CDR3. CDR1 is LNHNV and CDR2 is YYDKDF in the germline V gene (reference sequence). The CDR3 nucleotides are TGTGCCACCAGCAGAGATGTAAGTGGCGCAGATACGCAGTATTTT. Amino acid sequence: CATSRDVSGADTQYF. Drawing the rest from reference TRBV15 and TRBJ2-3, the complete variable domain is DAMVIQNPRYQVTQFGKPVTLSCSQTLNHNVMYWYQQKSSQAPKLLFHYYDKDFNNEADTPDNFQSRRPNTSFCFLDIRSPGLGDTAMYLCATSRDVSGADTQYFGPGTRLTVL.

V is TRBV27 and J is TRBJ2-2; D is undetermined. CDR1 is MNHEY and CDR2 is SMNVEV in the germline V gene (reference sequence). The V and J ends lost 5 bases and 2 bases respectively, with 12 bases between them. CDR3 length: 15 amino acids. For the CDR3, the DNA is TGTGCCAGCAGTGACCGACCCGGTAACACCGGGGAGCTGTTTTTT. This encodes CASSDRPGNTGELFF.

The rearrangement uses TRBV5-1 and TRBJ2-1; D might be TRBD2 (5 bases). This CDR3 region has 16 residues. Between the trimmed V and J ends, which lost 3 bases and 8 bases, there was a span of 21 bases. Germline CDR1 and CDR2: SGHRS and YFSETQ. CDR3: CASSSRLLGIIDEQFF. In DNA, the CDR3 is TGCGCCAGCAGCTCTAGACTCCTCGGGATTATCGATGAGCAGTTCTTC.

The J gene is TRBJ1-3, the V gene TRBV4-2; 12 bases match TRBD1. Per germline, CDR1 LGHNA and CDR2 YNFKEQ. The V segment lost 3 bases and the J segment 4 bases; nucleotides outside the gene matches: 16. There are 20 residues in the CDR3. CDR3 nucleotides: TGTGCCAGCAGCCATACGCCGGGACAGGGGGCGCGATTTTCGGGAAACACCATATATTTT. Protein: CASSHTPGQGARFSGNTIYF.

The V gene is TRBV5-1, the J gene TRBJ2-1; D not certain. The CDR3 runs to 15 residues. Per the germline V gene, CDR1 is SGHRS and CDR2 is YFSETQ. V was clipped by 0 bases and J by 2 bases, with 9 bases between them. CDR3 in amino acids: CASSLAAGAYNEQFF. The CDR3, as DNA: TGCGCCAGCAGCTTGGCCGCAGGCGCCTACAATGAGCAGTTCTTC.

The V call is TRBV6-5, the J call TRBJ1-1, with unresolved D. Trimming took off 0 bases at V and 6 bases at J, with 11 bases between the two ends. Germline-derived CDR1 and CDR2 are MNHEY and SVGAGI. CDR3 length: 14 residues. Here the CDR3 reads CASSYSEGYPEAFF. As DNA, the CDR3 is TGTGCCAGCAGTTACTCGGAGGGATACCCTGAAGCTTTCTTT.

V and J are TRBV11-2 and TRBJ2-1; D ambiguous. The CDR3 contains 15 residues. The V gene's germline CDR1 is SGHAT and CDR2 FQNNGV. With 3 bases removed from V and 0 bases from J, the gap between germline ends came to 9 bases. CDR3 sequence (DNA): TGTGCCAGCAGCTTTGGGGTAAGCTCCTACAATGAGCAGTTCTTC. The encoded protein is CASSFGVSSYNEQFF.

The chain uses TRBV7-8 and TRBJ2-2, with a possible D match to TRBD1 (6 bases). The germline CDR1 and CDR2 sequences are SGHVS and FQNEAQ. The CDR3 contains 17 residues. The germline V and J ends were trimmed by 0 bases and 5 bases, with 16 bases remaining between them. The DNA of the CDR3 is TGTGCCAGCAGCTTAGCCCGGACCAGGGGATCTACCGGGGAGCTGTTTTTT. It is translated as CASSLARTRGSTGELFF. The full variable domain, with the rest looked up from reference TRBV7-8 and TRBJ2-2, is GAGVSQSPRYKVAKRGQDVALRCDPISGHVSLFWYQQALGQGPEFLTYFQNEAQLDKSGLPSDRFFAERPEGSVSTLKIQRTQQEDSAVYLCASSLARTRGSTGELFFGEGSRLTVL.

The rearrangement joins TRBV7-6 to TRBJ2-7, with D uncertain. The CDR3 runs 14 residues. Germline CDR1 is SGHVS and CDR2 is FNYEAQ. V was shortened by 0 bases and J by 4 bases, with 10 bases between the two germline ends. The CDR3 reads CASSLAADSYEQYF. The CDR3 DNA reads TGTGCCAGCAGCTTAGCGGCAGATTCGTACGAGCAGTACTTC.

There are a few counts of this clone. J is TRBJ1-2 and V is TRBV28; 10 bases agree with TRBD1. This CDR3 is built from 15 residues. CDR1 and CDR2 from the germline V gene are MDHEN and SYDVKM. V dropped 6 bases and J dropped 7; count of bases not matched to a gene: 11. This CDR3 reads CASSPLPGQGGGYTF. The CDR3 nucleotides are TGTGCCAGCAGCCCCTTACCAGGACAGGGGGGTGGCTACACCTTC.

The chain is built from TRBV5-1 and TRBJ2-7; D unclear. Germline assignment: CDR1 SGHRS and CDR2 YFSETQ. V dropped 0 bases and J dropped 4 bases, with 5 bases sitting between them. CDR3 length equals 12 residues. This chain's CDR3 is CASSLGGYEQYF. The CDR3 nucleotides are TGCGCCAGCAGCTTGGGTGGGTACGAGCAGTACTTC.

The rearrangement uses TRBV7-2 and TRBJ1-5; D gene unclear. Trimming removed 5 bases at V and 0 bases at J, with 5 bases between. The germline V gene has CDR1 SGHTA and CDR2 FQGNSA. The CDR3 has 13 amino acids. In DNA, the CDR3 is TGTGCCAGCAGCCGGAATAGCAATCAGCCCCAGCATTTT. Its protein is CASSRNSNQPQHF. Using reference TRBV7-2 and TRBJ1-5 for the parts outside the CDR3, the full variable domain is GAGVSQSPSNKVTEKGKDVELRCDPISGHTALYWYRQSLGQGLEFLIYFQGNSAPDKSGLPSDRFSAERTGGSVSTLTIQRTQQEDSAVYLCASSRNSNQPQHFGDGTRLSIL.

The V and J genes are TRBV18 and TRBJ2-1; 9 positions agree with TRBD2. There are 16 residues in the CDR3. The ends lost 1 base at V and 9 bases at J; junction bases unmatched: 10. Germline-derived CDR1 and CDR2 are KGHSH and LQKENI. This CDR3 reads CASSPQASGARGEQFF. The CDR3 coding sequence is TGTGCCAGCTCACCACAGGCTAGCGGGGCGAGGGGTGAGCAGTTCTTC.

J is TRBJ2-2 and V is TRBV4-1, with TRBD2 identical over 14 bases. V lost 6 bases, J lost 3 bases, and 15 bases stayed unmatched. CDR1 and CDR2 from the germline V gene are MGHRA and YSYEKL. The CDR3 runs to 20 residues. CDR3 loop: CASSLSETSGRAGYTGELFF. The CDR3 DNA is TGCGCCAGCAGTCTCTCGGAGACTAGCGGGAGGGCCGGCTACACCGGGGAGCTGTTTTTT.

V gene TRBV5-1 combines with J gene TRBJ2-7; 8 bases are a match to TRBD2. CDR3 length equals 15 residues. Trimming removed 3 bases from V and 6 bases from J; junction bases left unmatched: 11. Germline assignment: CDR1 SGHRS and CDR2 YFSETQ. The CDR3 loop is CASSSSGTRVGEQYF. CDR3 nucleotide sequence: TGCGCCAGCAGCTCCTCCGGGACTAGGGTTGGCGAGCAGTACTTC.

CDR3 sequence: CASSYGGRYGYTF. Written as DNA, the CDR3 is TGTGCCAGCAGTTACGGCGGACGGTATGGCTACACCTTC. The gene calls are TRBV6-6 and TRBJ1-2; no clear D. The CDR3 runs to 13 residues. CDR1 is MNHNY and CDR2 is SVGAGI in the germline V gene (reference sequence). Trimming removed 2 bases from V and 5 bases from J, with 9 bases in between.

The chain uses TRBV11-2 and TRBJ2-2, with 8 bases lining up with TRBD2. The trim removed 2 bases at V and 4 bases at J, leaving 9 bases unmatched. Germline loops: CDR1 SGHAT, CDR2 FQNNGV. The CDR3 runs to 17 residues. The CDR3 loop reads CASSLSAGGIGTGELFF. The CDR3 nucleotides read TGTGCCAGCAGCTTATCTGCGGGGGGCATAGGCACCGGGGAGCTGTTTTTT.

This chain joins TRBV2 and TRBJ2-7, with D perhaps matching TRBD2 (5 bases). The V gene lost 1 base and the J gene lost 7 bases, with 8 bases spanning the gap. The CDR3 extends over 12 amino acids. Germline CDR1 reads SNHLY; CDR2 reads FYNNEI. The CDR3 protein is CASSEGGGEQYF. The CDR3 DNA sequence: TGTGCCAGCAGTGAAGGAGGCGGGGAGCAGTACTTC.

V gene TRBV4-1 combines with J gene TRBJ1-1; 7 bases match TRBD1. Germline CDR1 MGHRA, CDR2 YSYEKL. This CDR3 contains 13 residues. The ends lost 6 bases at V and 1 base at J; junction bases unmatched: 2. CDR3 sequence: CASRGQRNTEAFF. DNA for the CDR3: TGCGCCAGCAGGGGACAGCGGAACACTGAAGCTTTCTTT.

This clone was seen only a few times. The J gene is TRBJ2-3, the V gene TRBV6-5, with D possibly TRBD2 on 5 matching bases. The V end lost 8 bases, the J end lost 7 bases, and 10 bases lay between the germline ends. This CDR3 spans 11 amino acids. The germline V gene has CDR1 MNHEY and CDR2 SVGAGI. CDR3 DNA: TGTGCCAGCCGGACTTCGAATACGCAGTATTTT. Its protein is CASRTSNTQYF.